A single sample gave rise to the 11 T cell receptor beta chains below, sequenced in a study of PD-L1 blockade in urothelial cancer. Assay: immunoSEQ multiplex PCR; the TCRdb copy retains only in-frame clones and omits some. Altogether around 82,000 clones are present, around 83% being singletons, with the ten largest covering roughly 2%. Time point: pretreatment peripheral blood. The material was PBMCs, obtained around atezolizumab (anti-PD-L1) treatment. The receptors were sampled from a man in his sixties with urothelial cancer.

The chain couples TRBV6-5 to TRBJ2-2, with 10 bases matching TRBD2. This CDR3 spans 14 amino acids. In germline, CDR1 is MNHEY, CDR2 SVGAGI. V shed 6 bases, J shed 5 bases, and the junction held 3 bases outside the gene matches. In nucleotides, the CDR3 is TGTGCCAGCAGGGGACTAGCGATGACCGGGGAGCTGTTTTTT. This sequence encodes CASRGLAMTGELFF.

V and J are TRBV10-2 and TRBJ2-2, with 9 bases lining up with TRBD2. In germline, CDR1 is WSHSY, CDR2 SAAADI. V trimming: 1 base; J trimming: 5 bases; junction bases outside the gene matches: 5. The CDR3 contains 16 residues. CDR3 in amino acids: CASSEFGGGETGELFF. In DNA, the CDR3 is TGCGCCAGCAGTGAGTTCGGCGGGGGGGAGACCGGGGAGCTGTTTTTT.

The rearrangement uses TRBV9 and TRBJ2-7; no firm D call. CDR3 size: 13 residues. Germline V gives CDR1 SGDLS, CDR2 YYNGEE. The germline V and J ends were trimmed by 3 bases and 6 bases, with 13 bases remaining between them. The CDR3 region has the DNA TGTGCCAGCAGCGAAACGACGGGTGGCGAGCAGTACTTC. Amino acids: CASSETTGGEQYF. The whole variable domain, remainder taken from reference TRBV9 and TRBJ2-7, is DSGVTQTPKHLITATGQRVTLRCSPRSGDLSVYWYQQSLDQGLQFLIQYYNGEERAKGNILERFSAQQFPDLHSELNLSSLELGDSALYFCASSETTGGEQYFGPGTRLTVT.

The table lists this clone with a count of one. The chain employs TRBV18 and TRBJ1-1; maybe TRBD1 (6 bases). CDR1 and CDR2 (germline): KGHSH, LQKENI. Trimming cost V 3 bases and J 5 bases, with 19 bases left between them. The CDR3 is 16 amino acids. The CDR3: CASSPPDRSWDTEAFF. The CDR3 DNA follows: TGTGCCAGCTCACCCCCCGACAGGTCTTGGGATACTGAAGCTTTCTTT.

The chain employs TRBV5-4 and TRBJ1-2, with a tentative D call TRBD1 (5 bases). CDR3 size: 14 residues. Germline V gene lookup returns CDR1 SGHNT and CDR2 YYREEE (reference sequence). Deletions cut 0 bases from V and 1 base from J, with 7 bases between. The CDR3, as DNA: TGTGCCAGCAGCTTGGGGACACTTAACTATGGCTACACCTTC. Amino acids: CASSLGTLNYGYTF.

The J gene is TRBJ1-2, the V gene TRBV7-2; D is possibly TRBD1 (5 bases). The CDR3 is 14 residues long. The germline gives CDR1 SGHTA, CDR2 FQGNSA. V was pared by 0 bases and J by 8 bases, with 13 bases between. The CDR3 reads CASSLARGGKGYTF. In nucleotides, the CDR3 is TGTGCCAGCAGCTTAGCGCGGGGGGGGAAGGGCTACACCTTC.

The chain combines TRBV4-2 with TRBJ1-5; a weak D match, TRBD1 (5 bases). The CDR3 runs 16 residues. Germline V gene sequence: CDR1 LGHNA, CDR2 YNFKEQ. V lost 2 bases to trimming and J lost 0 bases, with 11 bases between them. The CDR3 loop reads CASSQWKTASNQPQHF. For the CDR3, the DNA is TGTGCCAGCAGCCAATGGAAGACAGCTAGCAATCAGCCCCAGCATTTT.

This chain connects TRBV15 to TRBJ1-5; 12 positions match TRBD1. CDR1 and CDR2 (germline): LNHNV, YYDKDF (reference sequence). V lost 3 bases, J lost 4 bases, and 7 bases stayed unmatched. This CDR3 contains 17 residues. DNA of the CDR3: TGTGCCACCAGCAGCGGGACAGGGGGCGTAAGAAATCAGCCCCAGCATTTT. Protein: CATSSGTGGVRNQPQHF.

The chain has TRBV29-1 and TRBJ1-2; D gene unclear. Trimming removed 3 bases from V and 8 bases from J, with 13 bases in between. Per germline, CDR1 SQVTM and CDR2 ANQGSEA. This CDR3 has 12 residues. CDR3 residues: CSVDDFGGGYTF. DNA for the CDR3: TGCAGCGTTGACGATTTTGGCGGCGGCTACACCTTC. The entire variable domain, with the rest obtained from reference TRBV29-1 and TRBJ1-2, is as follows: SAVISQKPSRDICQRGTSLTIQCQVDSQVTMMFWYRQQPGQSLTLIATANQGSEATYESGFVIDKFPISRPNLTFSTLTVSNMSPEDSSIYLCSVDDFGGGYTFGSGTRLTVV.

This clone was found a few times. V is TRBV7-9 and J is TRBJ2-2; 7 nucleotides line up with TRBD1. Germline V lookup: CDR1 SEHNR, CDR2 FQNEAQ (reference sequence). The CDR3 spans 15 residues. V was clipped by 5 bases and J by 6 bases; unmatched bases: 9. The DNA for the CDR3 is TGTGCCAGCAGCCCCTTCGGACAGGAGTCCGGGGAGCTGTTTTTT. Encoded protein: CASSPFGQESGELFF.

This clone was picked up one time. The CDR3 bases are TGCGCCAGCAGCACCGGGACAGGGGGCGTTTTATCAGGAGCCAACGTCCTGACTTTC. Protein product: CASSTGTGGVLSGANVLTF. The chain recombines TRBV5-1 with TRBJ2-6; 12 bases align to TRBD1. Germline assignment: CDR1 SGHRS and CDR2 YFSETQ. The CDR3 runs 19 residues. Trimming cost V 4 bases and J 7 bases; bases outside gene matches: 15.